These 6 T cell receptor beta chains originate from one sample sequenced in a study of Graves' ophthalmopathy and Graves' hyperthyroidism. The study amplified TCR beta CDR3 regions using RNA transcripts. Second-round multiplex PCR followed a first-round RT-PCR using HTBI primers. Each CDR3 protein gets one entry after TCRdb re-called the multiplex PCR reads with MiXCR. The table records almost 750,000 distinct CDR3 sequences, 40% of them present only once. The sequenced material came from peripheral blood. These TCRs come from an adult man with Graves' ophthalmopathy.

This clonotype was observed at least ten times. The gene calls are TRBV29-1 and TRBJ2-7; D ambiguous. Looked up from germline, CDR1 is SQVTM and CDR2 is ANQGSEA. The V end was cut by 7 bases, the J end by 0 bases, with 16 bases between. There are 14 residues in the CDR3. The CDR3 reads CSASRPGRSYEQYF. CDR3 sequence (DNA): TGCAGCGCCTCACGGCCGGGTCGCTCCTACGAGCAGTACTTC.

The gene calls are TRBV6-1 and TRBJ1-2; D is perhaps TRBD1 (6 bases). The CDR3 contains 14 residues. V was clipped by 0 bases and J by 7 bases, with 12 bases between them. Per germline, CDR1 MNHNS and CDR2 SASEGT. The CDR3 nucleotides read TGTGCCAGCAGTGAAGCGACAGGTGGGCTTGGCTACACCTTC. This codes for CASSEATGGLGYTF.

This clonotype was picked up a small number of times. At one end, the junction sequence differs from germline, possibly due to a read error. The V and J genes are TRBV25-1 and TRBJ1-4, with D possibly being TRBD1 (5 bases). Germline CDR1 reads MGHDK; CDR2 reads SYGVNS. CDR3 length: 15 amino acids. The CDR3 DNA follows: TGCGCCAGCGCCTCACGACACGGGGCTAGTGAAAAACTGTTTTTT. Protein: CASASRHGASEKLFF.

This clonotype was picked up many times. V gene TRBV6-5 combines with J gene TRBJ1-5; D gene uncertain. Trimming took 6 bases from V and 5 from J, leaving 8 bases between them. This CDR3 region has 12 residues. Looked up from germline, CDR1 is MNHEY and CDR2 is SVGAGI. The CDR3 spells CASRSNDQPQHF. The CDR3, as DNA: TGTGCCAGCAGAAGTAATGATCAGCCCCAGCATTTT.

The rearrangement links TRBV29-1 to TRBJ2-7, with D perhaps TRBD2 (6 bases). The J call is doubtful: the DNA matches TRBJ2-1 better. This CDR3 contains 13 residues. In germline, CDR1 is SQVTM, CDR2 ANQGSEA. The CDR3 sequence is CSDLFGTWNEQFF. CDR3 bases: TGCAGCGATCTCTTCGGGACTTGGAATGAGCAGTTCTTC.

This clonotype was counted once. This chain connects TRBV25-1 to TRBJ2-2, with no clear D. This CDR3 region has 16 residues. Trimming pared 8 bases from V and 0 bases from J, leaving 16 bases between. Looked up from germline, CDR1 is MGHDK and CDR2 is SYGVNS. CDR3 in amino acids: CASSLKGGANTGELFF. The DNA for the CDR3 is TGTGCCAGCTCACTTAAGGGCGGTGCGAACACCGGGGAGCTGTTTTTT.